These T cell receptor beta chains were read from a single sample in a study of OX40 agonist ivuxolimab in advanced cancers. Produced via immunoSEQ multiplex PCR; TCRdb's table is partial and in-frame only. The sample includes more than 30,000 clones, approximately 90% of them seen just once. Here the sequenced sample was CD4+ or CD8+ T cells sorted from blood, taken in a trial of the OX40 agonist ivuxolimab. These TCRs come from an adult with an advanced solid tumor such as melanoma, head and neck, liver or kidney cancer. CDR3s include the opening cysteine and the closing phenylalanine or tryptophan. The D gene is left open where the match is weak. A clone size is listed for some rows: how often the clone was seen (once, few, many), or a class if it is expanded.

TRBD2,once,TRBJ2-7,TRBV2,CASSERGGTSDLYEQYF,TGTGCCAGCAGTGAAAGGGGAGGGACTAGCGACCTCTACGAGCAGTACTTC
TRBD2,NA,TRBJ2-3,TRBV9,CASSVTSGGNTDTQYF,TGTGCCAGCAGCGTTACTAGCGGGGGAAACACAGATACGCAGTATTTT
TRBD1,NA,TRBJ2-7,TRBV4-1,CASSQRSRTGNIEQYF,TGCGCCAGCAGCCAGCGCTCTCGGACAGGCAACATTGAGCAGTACTTC
TRBD2,NA,TRBJ2-7,TRBV2,CASSPRRASGGYEQYF,TGTGCCAGCAGTCCTCGGAGGGCTAGCGGGGGGTACGAGCAGTACTTC
NA,once,TRBJ2-3,TRBV10-3,CATRAGRNTDTQYF,TGTGCCACCCGCGCTGGACGTAACACAGATACGCAGTATTTT
NA,NA,TRBJ1-1,TRBV10-1,CASSEPNRVGTEAFF,TGCGCCAGCAGTGAGCCCAACAGGGTTGGGACTGAAGCTTTCTTT
NA,once,TRBJ1-4,TRBV10-2,CASTKTGFNEKLFF,TGCGCCAGCACTAAGACAGGATTTAATGAAAAACTGTTTTTT
NA,NA,TRBJ1-1,TRBV6-5,CASSYSRQADTEAFF,TGTGCCAGCAGTTACTCAAGGCAGGCCGACACTGAAGCTTTCTTT
TRBD1,NA,TRBJ2-7,TRBV11-2,CASSLESSRGSFHEQYF,TGTGCCAGCAGCTTAGAATCTTCCAGGGGGTCTTTCCACGAGCAGTACTTC
NA,NA,TRBJ2-2,TRBV5-6,CASSLGGSRELFF,TGTGCCAGCAGCTTGGGAGGCAGTAGGGAGCTGTTTTTT
NA,NA,TRBJ2-3,TRBV6-5,CASSYSALGSTDTQYF,TGTGCCAGCAGTTACTCTGCCCTCGGGAGCACAGATACGCAGTATTTT
NA,NA,TRBJ2-1,TRBV7-2,CASSLARLAVSYNEQFF,TGTGCCAGCAGCTTAGCGAGGTTGGCGGTCTCCTACAATGAGCAGTTCTTC
TRBD1,NA,TRBJ2-1,TRBV5-1,CASRPWGQAYLEQFF,TGCGCCAGCAGACCATGGGGACAGGCGTACTTGGAGCAGTTCTTC
NA,NA,TRBJ2-7,TRBV15,CATSRAREQYF,TGTGCCACCAGCAGAGCGAGAGAGCAGTACTTC
TRBD2,NA,TRBJ2-7,TRBV15,CATSRDIGLAGPEQYF,TGTGCCACCAGCAGAGATATCGGACTAGCTGGCCCCGAGCAGTACTTC
NA,once,TRBJ2-7,TRBV1,CTSSPLFPTGVFEQYF,TGCACCAGCAGCCCCTTGTTCCCTACAGGGGTTTTCGAGCAGTACTTC
TRBD2,NA,TRBJ2-1,TRBV27,CASSPGLADTLYNEQFF,TGTGCCAGCAGTCCGGGACTAGCGGATACACTGTACAATGAGCAGTTCTTC
TRBD2,NA,TRBJ2-7,TRBV27,CASTPGPPRASGRGSEQYF,TGTGCCAGCACCCCAGGGCCCCCGAGGGCTAGCGGGAGAGGGTCGGAGCAGTACTTC
TRBD2,NA,TRBJ2-3,TRBV30,CAWNRRGVGRGTDTQYF,TGTGCCTGGAATCGCCGAGGGGTAGGGAGGGGCACAGATACGCAGTATTTT
NA,NA,TRBJ2-5,TRBV6-5,CASSYTGETQYF,TGTGCCAGCAGTTACACTGGGGAGACCCAGTACTTC
NA,NA,TRBJ1-2,TRBV29-1,CSVGGTDAYGYTF,TGCAGCGTTGGAGGAACGGACGCTTATGGCTACACCTTC
NA,NA,TRBJ2-7,TRBV7-9,CASSFGGSSYEQYF,TGTGCCAGCAGCTTTGGTGGGAGCTCCTACGAGCAGTACTTC
NA,NA,TRBJ1-1,TRBV30,CAWSGDRRTEAFF,TGTGCCTGGAGTGGTGACAGAAGGACTGAAGCTTTCTTT
TRBD2,few,TRBJ2-1,TRBV6-5,CASKLAGGSYNEQFF,TGTGCCAGCAAACTAGCGGGAGGCTCCTACAATGAGCAGTTCTTC
TRBD2,few,TRBJ2-5,TRBV27,CASSSGGRGETQYF,TGTGCCAGCAGTTCTGGCGGGAGGGGAGAGACCCAGTACTTC
NA,NA,TRBJ2-1,TRBV12-5,CASGLDATGNEQFF,TGTGCTAGTGGTTTGGACGCAACTGGAAATGAGCAGTTCTTC
TRBD1,once,TRBJ1-4,TRBV7-6,CASSLKEGQGGEKLFF,TGTGCCAGCAGCTTAAAAGAGGGGCAGGGGGGCGAAAAACTGTTTTTT
TRBD1,NA,TRBJ2-7,TRBV5-4,CASSLPGQGVDEQYF,TGTGCCAGCAGCTTACCGGGACAGGGCGTCGACGAGCAGTACTTC
NA,NA,TRBJ1-4,TRBV27,CASSLRGGYNEKLFF,TGTGCCAGCAGTTTAAGAGGGGGTTATAATGAAAAACTGTTTTTT
TRBD1,NA,TRBJ2-3,TRBV19,CASSIGQGMPSTDTQYF,TGTGCCAGTAGTATAGGACAGGGGATGCCTAGCACAGATACGCAGTATTTT
TRBD1,NA,TRBJ2-7,TRBV6-5,CASSSPGQGIYEQYF,TGTGCCAGCAGCTCACCGGGACAGGGTATCTACGAGCAGTACTTC
NA,NA,TRBJ2-1,TRBV7-2,CASSHPRGWDEQFF,TGTGCCAGCAGCCATCCTAGAGGGTGGGATGAGCAGTTCTTC
NA,NA,TRBJ1-3,TRBV2,CASTRQPKSSGNTIYF,TGTGCCAGCACAAGGCAGCCAAAGAGCTCTGGAAACACCATATATTTT
TRBD1,NA,TRBJ2-5,TRBV6-1,CASSPQQGQETQYF,TGTGCCAGCAGTCCTCAACAGGGGCAAGAGACCCAGTACTTC
NA,NA,TRBJ2-1,TRBV18,CASSPVAGQNEQFF,TGTGCCAGCTCACCAGTCGCAGGGCAGAATGAGCAGTTCTTC
NA,NA,TRBJ2-3,TRBV11-3,CASSPSDTDTQYF,TGTGCCAGCAGCCCTAGCGACACAGATACGCAGTATTTT
NA,NA,TRBJ1-5,TRBV30,CACSSGGYNQPQHF,TGTGCCTGCTCTTCGGGAGGATATAATCAGCCCCAGCATTTT